The present entry profiles one TCR beta chain with its context. Libraries were prepared by immunoSEQ multiplex PCR; TCRdb keeps only in-frame clonotypes and omits some of them. The sample includes fewer than 500,000 clones, approximately 90% of them seen just once. The data were taken from a study of control samples from healthy donors and cancer patients. This CDR3 comprises 13 residues. V lost 10 bases, J lost 3 bases, and 15 bases lay in between. Per germline, CDR1 MDHEN and CDR2 SYDVKM. The receptor was derived from a man aged 40-50 years with head and neck cancer. The chain has TRBV28 and TRBJ1-1; TRBD1 is a possible D gene (6 bases). Sample: PBMCs. The CDR3 loop is CATFLGAYTEAFF. The CDR3 coding sequence is TGTGCCACCTTTCTGGGGGCGTACACTGAAGCTTTCTTT. The full variable domain, rest sourced from reference TRBV28 and TRBJ1-1, is DVKVTQSSRYLVKRTGEKVFLECVQDMDHENMFWYRQDPGLGLRLIYFSYDVKMKEKGDIPEGYSVSREKKERFSLILESASTNQTSMYLCATFLGAYTEAFFGQGTRLTVV.